The 22 T cell receptor beta chains reported below all come from one sample, sequenced in a study of cytomegalovirus exposure and HLA in healthy donors. PCR involved 60 Vbeta and 13 Jbeta primers. Some clones are missing from TCRdb's copy, which holds only in-frame ones; the method was immunoSEQ multiplex PCR. The sample lists fewer than 150,000 clones; around 80% were seen once. The sample was PBMCs. These receptors were collected from a man in his forties or fifties in good health and CMV-seropositive.

V is TRBV5-6 and J is TRBJ2-1; D is possibly TRBD2 (5 bases). Trimming took off 0 bases at V and 1 base at J, with 8 bases between the two ends. This CDR3 region has 15 residues. In germline, CDR1 is SGHDT, CDR2 YYEEEE. The CDR3 sequence: CASSLGLASYNEQFF. The CDR3 nucleotides are TGTGCCAGCAGCTTGGGTCTAGCATCCTACAATGAGCAGTTCTTC.

This chain connects TRBV18 to TRBJ2-3; no reliable D call. The germline CDR1 and CDR2 sequences are KGHSH and LQKENI. CDR3 length equals 13 residues. V was clipped by 1 base and J by 4 bases, with 6 bases between them. CDR3 sequence (DNA): TGTGCCAGCTCACCACTAGTTGCAGATACGCAGTATTTT. It encodes CASSPLVADTQYF.

This clone was seen a handful of times. The V call is TRBV5-1, the J call TRBJ1-4, with TRBD1 as a possible D gene (6 bases). Germline V lookup: CDR1 SGHRS, CDR2 YFSETQ. The CDR3 has 15 amino acids. Between the trimmed V and J ends, which lost 3 bases and 0 bases, there was a span of 9 bases. The CDR3 here is CASSYRQATNEKLFF. The CDR3, as DNA: TGCGCCAGCAGCTATAGACAGGCAACTAATGAAAAACTGTTTTTT.

This clone has only a few counts. The chain uses TRBV30 and TRBJ2-7; 8 nucleotides match TRBD1. The CDR3 runs 14 residues. Trimming removed 6 bases from V and 0 bases from J; junction bases left unmatched: 7. Germline V gene sequence: CDR1 GTSNPN, CDR2 SVGIG (reference sequence). The CDR3 bases are TGTGCCTGTGACAGGGGCGCTAGCTCCTACGAGCAGTACTTC. As protein: CACDRGASSYEQYF.

The V call is TRBV28, the J call TRBJ1-5; 7 bases fit TRBD1. Germline V gene lookup returns CDR1 MDHEN and CDR2 SYDVKM. The V segment lost 2 bases and the J segment 4 bases; nucleotides outside the gene matches: 5. The CDR3 spans 15 residues. This CDR3 reads CASSLLGTDNQPQHF. Written as DNA, the CDR3 is TGTGCCAGCAGTTTACTCGGGACAGATAATCAGCCCCAGCATTTT.

This clone was counted only a few times. The V gene is TRBV21-1, the J gene TRBJ1-1; the table gives TRBD1 as D, unverified against the DNA. TRBV21-1 is marked as a pseudogene. This CDR3 has 15 amino acids. The CDR3 region is CASSKASTGNTEAFF. CDR3 coding DNA: TGTGCCAGCAGCAAAGCCTCCACAGGGAACACTGAAGCTTTCTTT.

This chain connects TRBV7-9 to TRBJ2-1, with D uncertain. Trimming cost V 1 base and J 10 bases, with 17 bases left between them. The germline V gene encodes CDR1 SEHNR and CDR2 FQNEAQ (reference sequence). CDR3 length equals 15 residues. The CDR3 DNA is TGTGCCAGCAGCTTAGTCCCCCCACCCGTAGAAGAGCAGTTCTTC. This encodes CASSLVPPPVEEQFF.

The chain carries TRBV5-1 and TRBJ1-4; 9 bases fit TRBD1. This CDR3 is 15 amino acids long. Germline trimming cut 1 base from V and 8 bases from J; bases unmatched to any gene: 6. CDR1 is SGHRS, CDR2 YFSETQ, per germline. The CDR3 is CASSLNRGRFEKLFF. CDR3 bases: TGCGCCAGCAGCTTGAACAGGGGGCGATTCGAAAAACTGTTTTTT. The variable domain in full, with the rest retrieved from reference TRBV5-1 and TRBJ1-4, is KAGVTQTPRYLIKTRGQQVTLSCSPISGHRSVSWYQQTPGQGLQFLFEYFSETQRNKGNFPGRFSGRQFSNSRSEMNVSTLELGDSALYLCASSLNRGRFEKLFFGSGTQLSVL.

The rearrangement links TRBV30 to TRBJ1-1; no clear D. CDR3 length: 12 amino acids. V gave up 0 bases and J gave up 4 bases, with 6 bases separating them. The V gene's germline CDR1 is GTSNPN and CDR2 SVGIG (reference sequence). DNA of the CDR3: TGTGCCTGGAGTGTAGTTAGCACTGAAGCTTTCTTT. This encodes CAWSVVSTEAFF.

This clone was detected only once. The rearrangement joins TRBV9 to TRBJ2-7; 7 bases map to TRBD2. CDR1 and CDR2 (germline): SGDLS, YYNGEE. V lost 2 bases, J lost 4 bases, and 3 bases stayed unmatched. The CDR3 extends over 13 amino acids. For the CDR3, the DNA is TGTGCCAGCAGCGTGGGGGGGATGTACGAGCAGTACTTC. Translated: CASSVGGMYEQYF.

J is TRBJ2-1 and V is TRBV7-2; a weak D match, TRBD1 (6 bases). The V gene's germline CDR1 is SGHTA and CDR2 FQGNSA. V lost 1 base, J lost 1 base, and 11 bases lay in between. This CDR3 comprises 16 residues. The CDR3 is CASSLGWGPSYNEQFF. In DNA form, the CDR3 reads TGTGCCAGCAGCTTAGGATGGGGGCCGTCCTACAATGAGCAGTTCTTC. The whole variable domain, remainder taken from reference TRBV7-2 and TRBJ2-1, is GAGVSQSPSNKVTEKGKDVELRCDPISGHTALYWYRQSLGQGLEFLIYFQGNSAPDKSGLPSDRFSAERTGGSVSTLTIQRTQQEDSAVYLCASSLGWGPSYNEQFFGPGTRLTVL.

The chain is built from TRBV6-5 and TRBJ2-3, with 7 nucleotides matching TRBD2. CDR3 length equals 15 residues. The V gene's germline CDR1 is MNHEY and CDR2 SVGAGI. The ends lost 5 bases at V and 5 bases at J; junction bases unmatched: 10. For the CDR3, the DNA is TGTGCCAGCAGTCTCCGGGGGGAGGTCTTAGATACGCAGTATTTT. Translated: CASSLRGEVLDTQYF.

The V gene is TRBV5-6, the J gene TRBJ2-2, with D maybe TRBD1 (6 bases). The CDR3 covers 19 residues. Trimming stripped 0 bases from V and 2 bases from J, with 20 bases between. CDR1 and CDR2 from the germline V gene are SGHDT and YYEEEE. CDR3 loop: CASSLGTGFTRANTGELFF. In DNA, the CDR3 is TGTGCCAGCAGCTTGGGCACAGGGTTCACTCGTGCAAACACCGGGGAGCTGTTTTTT.

The chain links TRBV11-1 to TRBJ2-7, with 8 bases aligning to TRBD1. V was pared by 4 bases and J by 6 bases, with 5 bases of the junction left unmatched. The CDR3 runs 13 residues. The germline V gene encodes CDR1 SGHAT and CDR2 FQDESV (reference sequence). In DNA form, the CDR3 reads TGTGCCAGCAGCTCGGACAGGGTCGGCGAGCAGTACTTC. It is translated as CASSSDRVGEQYF.

The chain employs TRBV6-6 and TRBJ2-1; 7 bases align to TRBD1. J was trimmed by 4 bases and V by 2 bases; bases with no gene match: 5. Germline V lookup: CDR1 MNHNY, CDR2 SVGAGI (reference sequence). The CDR3 runs to 15 residues. DNA for the CDR3: TGTGCCAGCAGTTACGGAGGACAGGCGTACAATGAGCAGTTCTTC. Amino acids: CASSYGGQAYNEQFF.

This clone was picked up one time. The chain has TRBV7-9 and TRBJ2-6; D call uncertain. This CDR3 is built from 16 residues. CDR1 is SEHNR, CDR2 FQNEAQ, per germline (reference sequence). Trimming took off 5 bases at V and 0 bases at J, with 11 bases between the two ends. CDR3 region: CASSPTQPSGANVLTF. The CDR3 bases are TGTGCCAGCAGCCCAACACAACCCTCTGGGGCCAACGTCCTGACTTTC.

This chain joins TRBV9 and TRBJ2-3, with D possibly being TRBD2 (6 bases). Germline V gene sequence: CDR1 SGDLS, CDR2 YYNGEE. The CDR3 is 15 residues long. V lost 4 bases to trimming and J lost 0 bases, with 12 bases between them. The CDR3 DNA follows: TGTGCCAGCAGCCCCGGACTACTAAGCACAGATACGCAGTATTTT. It specifies CASSPGLLSTDTQYF.

V is TRBV29-1 and J is TRBJ2-5; 9 nucleotides match TRBD1. This CDR3 has 12 residues. The J segment lost 5 bases and the V segment lost 5 bases, leaving 3 bases of the junction unmatched. Germline assignment: CDR1 SQVTM and CDR2 ANQGSEA. The DNA for the CDR3 is TGCAGCGTTTGGACAGGGGTGGAGACCCAGTACTTC. Translating it yields CSVWTGVETQYF.

The chain recombines TRBV4-3 with TRBJ1-1; D ambiguous. Germline CDR1 LGHNA, CDR2 YSLEER. The CDR3 covers 14 residues. V was trimmed by 0 bases and J by 4 bases, leaving 9 bases between them. The CDR3 nucleotides are TGCGCCAGCAGCCAAGACTTTTCGGTCACTGAAGCTTTCTTT. This codes for CASSQDFSVTEAFF.

The chain is built from TRBV4-3 and TRBJ2-1, with 7 nucleotides matching TRBD2. The J segment lost 7 bases and the V segment lost 3 bases, leaving 3 bases of the junction unmatched. The CDR3 sequence is 13 residues long. Germline CDR1 is LGHNA and CDR2 is YSLEER. The CDR3 reads CASSHSGDNEQFF. The DNA of the CDR3 is TGCGCCAGCAGCCACAGCGGGGATAATGAGCAGTTCTTC.

The CDR3: CASRAIYRDRGSYEQYF. The CDR3 DNA reads TGTGCCAGCAGAGCTATATACCGGGACAGGGGGAGCTACGAGCAGTACTTC. The V call is TRBV11-2, the J call TRBJ2-7, with 11 bases that match TRBD1. CDR3 length: 17 residues. Germline CDR1 reads SGHAT; CDR2 reads FQNNGV. With 6 bases clipped from V and 3 bases from J, the junction kept 13 bases outside the gene matches.

The J gene is TRBJ2-1, the V gene TRBV5-4, with D tentatively TRBD2 (5 bases). The germline CDR1 and CDR2 sequences are SGHNT and YYREEE (reference sequence). Between the trimmed V and J ends, which lost 0 bases and 4 bases, there was a span of 8 bases. The CDR3 runs to 14 residues. The CDR3 here is CASSLGRDYNEQFF. For the CDR3, the DNA is TGTGCCAGCAGCTTGGGACGGGATTACAATGAGCAGTTCTTC.